This T cell receptor (beta chain) was profiled in a study of blood T cell repertoires in COVID-19. Study background: Some COVID-19 samples were acute and others convalescent; all came from the United States, Italy and Spain.

Sequenced by immunoSEQ multiplex PCR; TCRdb stores in-frame clones only, minus some. This table holds 100,000 to 150,000 clones, more than 75% found once. The TCR originated in a man aged 60 to 69 with acute or convalescent COVID-19. Source material: peripheral blood.

CDR3 residues: CASSLFERERETQYF. CDR3 DNA sequence: TGTGCCAGCAGCTTATTCGAGCGGGAGCGGGAGACCCAGTACTTC. V usage is TRBV11-2 and J usage is TRBJ2-5; 8 nucleotides match TRBD2. The CDR3 runs to 15 residues. J was trimmed by 5 bases and V by 2 bases; bases with no gene match: 7. Germline V gene data show CDR1 as SGHAT and CDR2 as FQNNGV.